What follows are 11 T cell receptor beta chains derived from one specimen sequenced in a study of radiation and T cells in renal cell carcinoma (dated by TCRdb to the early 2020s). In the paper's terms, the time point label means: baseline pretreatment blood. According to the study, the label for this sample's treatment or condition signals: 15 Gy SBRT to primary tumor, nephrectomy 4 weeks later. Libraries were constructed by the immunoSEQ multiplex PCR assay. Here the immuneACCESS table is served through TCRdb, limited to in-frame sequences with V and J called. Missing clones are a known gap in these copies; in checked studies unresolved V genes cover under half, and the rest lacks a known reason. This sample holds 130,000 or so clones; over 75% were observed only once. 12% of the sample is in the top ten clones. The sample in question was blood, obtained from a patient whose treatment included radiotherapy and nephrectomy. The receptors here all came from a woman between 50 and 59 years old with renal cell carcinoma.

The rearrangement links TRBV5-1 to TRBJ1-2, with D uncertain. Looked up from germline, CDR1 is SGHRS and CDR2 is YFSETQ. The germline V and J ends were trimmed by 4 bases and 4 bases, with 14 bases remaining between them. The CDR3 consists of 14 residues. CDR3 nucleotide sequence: TGCGCCAGCAGCCCCCCTGGGGAATCCTATGGCTACACCTTC. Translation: CASSPPGESYGYTF.

CDR3 amino acids: CASSQEQLINQPQHF. The CDR3 DNA sequence: TGCGCCAGCAGCCAAGAACAGCTAATCAATCAGCCCCAGCATTTT. The chain employs TRBV4-1 and TRBJ1-5; D unresolved. This CDR3 is built from 15 residues. Germline CDR1 reads MGHRA; CDR2 reads YSYEKL. Deletions cut 0 bases from V and 3 bases from J, with 9 bases between.

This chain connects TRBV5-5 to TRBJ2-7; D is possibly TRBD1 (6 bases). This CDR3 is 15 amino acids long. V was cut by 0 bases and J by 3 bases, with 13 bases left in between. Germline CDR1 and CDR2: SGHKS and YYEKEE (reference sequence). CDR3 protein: CASSLGAGASYEQYF. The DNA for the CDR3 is TGTGCCAGCAGCTTGGGTGCAGGGGCAAGCTACGAGCAGTACTTC. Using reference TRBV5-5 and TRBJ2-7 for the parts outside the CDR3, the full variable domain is DAGVTQSPTHLIKTRGQQVTLRCSPISGHKSVSWYQQVLGQGPQFIFQYYEKEERGRGNFPDRFSARQFPNYSSELNVNALLLGDSALYLCASSLGAGASYEQYFGPGTRLTVT.

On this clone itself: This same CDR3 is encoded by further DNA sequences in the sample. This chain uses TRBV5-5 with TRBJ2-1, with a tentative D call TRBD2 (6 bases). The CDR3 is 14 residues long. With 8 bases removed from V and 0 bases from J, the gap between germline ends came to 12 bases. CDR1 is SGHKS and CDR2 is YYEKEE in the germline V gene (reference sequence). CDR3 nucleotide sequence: TGTGCCAGTTCTCGGGGGAGCTCCTACAATGAGCAGTTCTTC. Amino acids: CASSRGSSYNEQFF. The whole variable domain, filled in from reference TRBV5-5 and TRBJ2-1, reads DAGVTQSPTHLIKTRGQQVTLRCSPISGHKSVSWYQQVLGQGPQFIFQYYEKEERGRGNFPDRFSARQFPNYSSELNVNALLLGDSALYLCASSRGSSYNEQFFGPGTRLTVL.

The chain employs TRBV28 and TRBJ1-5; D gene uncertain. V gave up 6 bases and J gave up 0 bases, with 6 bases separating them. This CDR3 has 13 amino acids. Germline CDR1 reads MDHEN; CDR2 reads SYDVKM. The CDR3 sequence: CASRRDSNQPQHF. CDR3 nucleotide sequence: TGTGCCAGCAGGAGGGATAGCAATCAGCCCCAGCATTTT.

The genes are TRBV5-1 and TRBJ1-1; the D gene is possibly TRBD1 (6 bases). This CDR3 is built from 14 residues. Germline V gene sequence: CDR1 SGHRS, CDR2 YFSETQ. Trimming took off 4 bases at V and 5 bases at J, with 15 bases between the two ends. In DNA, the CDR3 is TGCGCCAGCAGCACACAGGGAGGAGGAACTGAAGCTTTCTTT. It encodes CASSTQGGGTEAFF.

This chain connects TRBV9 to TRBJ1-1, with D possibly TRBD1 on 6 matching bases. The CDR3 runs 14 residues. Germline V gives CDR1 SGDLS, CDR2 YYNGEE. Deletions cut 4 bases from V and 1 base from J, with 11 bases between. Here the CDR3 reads CASSLGQTNTEAFF. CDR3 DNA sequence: TGTGCCAGCAGCTTAGGACAGACGAACACTGAAGCTTTCTTT.

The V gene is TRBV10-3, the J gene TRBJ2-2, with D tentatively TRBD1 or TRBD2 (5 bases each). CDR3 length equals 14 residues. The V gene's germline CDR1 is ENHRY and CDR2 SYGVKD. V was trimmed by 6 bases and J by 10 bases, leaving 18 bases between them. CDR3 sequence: CAISRDPRRLELFF. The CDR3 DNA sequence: TGTGCCATCAGCCGGGACCCGCGGAGGTTGGAGCTGTTTTTT.

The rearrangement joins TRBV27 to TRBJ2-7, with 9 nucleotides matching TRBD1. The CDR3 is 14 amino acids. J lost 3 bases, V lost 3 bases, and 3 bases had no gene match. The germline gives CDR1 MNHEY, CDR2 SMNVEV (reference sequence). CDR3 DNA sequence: TGTGCCAGCAGTTTGGCGACAGGGGGCTACGAGCAGTACTTC. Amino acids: CASSLATGGYEQYF.

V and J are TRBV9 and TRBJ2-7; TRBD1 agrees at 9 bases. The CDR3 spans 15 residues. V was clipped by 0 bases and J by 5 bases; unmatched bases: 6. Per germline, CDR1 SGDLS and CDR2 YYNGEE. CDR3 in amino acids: CASSVDRDRDHEQYF. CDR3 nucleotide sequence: TGTGCCAGCAGCGTAGATCGGGACAGGGACCACGAGCAGTACTTC.

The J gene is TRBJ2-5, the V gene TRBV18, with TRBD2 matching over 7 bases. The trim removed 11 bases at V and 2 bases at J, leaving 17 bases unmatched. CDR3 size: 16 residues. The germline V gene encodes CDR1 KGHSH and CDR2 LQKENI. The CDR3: CADRWGRGREQETQYF. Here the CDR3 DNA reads TGTGCCGACCGGTGGGGGAGGGGCCGGGAGCAAGAGACCCAGTACTTC.